The 18 T cell receptor beta chains below come from one sample, sequenced in a study of blood T cell repertoires in COVID-19. Method: immunoSEQ multiplex PCR; TCRdb's copy keeps in-frame clones and lacks some. The sample records around 250,000 clones, more than 80% being singletons. Material for sequencing was PBMCs or T cells enriched from blood (not recorded which). Receptor source: a woman aged 25 to 39 with acute COVID-19.

The V and J genes are TRBV19 and TRBJ1-2; 7 nucleotides match TRBD1. The CDR3 contains 16 residues. V dropped 4 bases and J dropped 0; count of bases not matched to a gene: 8. Germline V lookup: CDR1 LNHDA, CDR2 SQIVND (reference sequence). The CDR3 region is CASSKDWTGTNYGYTF. In DNA form, the CDR3 reads TGTGCCAGTAGTAAAGACTGGACAGGAACTAACTATGGCTACACCTTC.

The chain joins TRBV5-4 to TRBJ2-7; D is uncertain. The CDR3 sequence is 13 residues long. V shed 5 bases and J shed 3 bases, with 12 bases lying between them. The germline V gene has CDR1 SGHNT and CDR2 YYREEE (reference sequence). In nucleotides, the CDR3 is TGTGCCAGCAGTTCTCGACAAAGCTACGAGCAGTACTTC. It is translated as CASSSRQSYEQYF.

The rearrangement uses TRBV19 and TRBJ2-1; 7 nucleotides align to TRBD2. Germline CDR1 reads LNHDA; CDR2 reads SQIVND (reference sequence). This CDR3 spans 14 amino acids. J was trimmed by 9 bases and V by 1 base; bases with no gene match: 6. In DNA form, the CDR3 reads TGTGCCAGTAGTATAGGCCTAGCGGATCTTGAGCAGTTCTTC. This encodes CASSIGLADLEQFF.

CDR3: CASSPRLGGNSPLHF. The CDR3 region has the DNA TGTGCCAGCAGTCCTCGTCTGGGGGGGAATTCACCCCTCCACTTT. The chain couples TRBV28 to TRBJ1-6; the D gene is possibly TRBD1 (5 bases). CDR3 length equals 15 residues. Germline CDR1 and CDR2: MDHEN and SYDVKM. The V end was cut by 5 bases, the J end by 7 bases, with 15 bases between.

This clone was counted a few times. This chain links TRBV24-1 with TRBJ2-3; 8 bases align to TRBD1. J gave up 5 bases and V 7 bases, and 7 bases lay outside the gene matches. Germline-derived CDR1 and CDR2 are KGHDR and SFDVKD. The CDR3 runs 14 residues. The CDR3: CATSQGARGDTQYF. In DNA form, the CDR3 reads TGTGCCACCAGCCAGGGGGCGCGAGGAGATACGCAGTATTTT.

V gene TRBV11-3 combines with J gene TRBJ2-5, with 7 bases that match TRBD2. The germline CDR1 and CDR2 sequences are SGHNT and YENEEA. With V trimmed by 3 bases and J by 5 bases, 12 bases remained unmatched. There are 16 residues in the CDR3. The DNA of the CDR3 is TGTGCCAGCAGCTTGGGGGGAAGGACTAGTCGGGAGACCCAGTACTTC. Its translation: CASSLGGRTSRETQYF. The full variable domain, its missing parts supplied by reference TRBV11-3 and TRBJ2-5, is EAGVVQSPRYKIIEKKQPVAFWCNPISGHNTLYWYLQNLGQGPELLIRYENEEAVDDSQLPKDRFSAERLKGVDSTLKIQPAELGDSAVYLCASSLGGRTSRETQYFGPGTRLLVL.

This rearrangement joins TRBV29-1 to TRBJ2-1; D gene unclear. Germline assignment: CDR1 SQVTM and CDR2 ANQGSEA. The CDR3 sequence is 11 residues long. Trimming removed 4 bases at V and 7 bases at J, with 8 bases between. The CDR3 DNA reads as TGCAGCGTTGCAGTGGAGAATGAGCAGTTCTTC. Its translation is CSVAVENEQFF.

The chain employs TRBV2 and TRBJ1-5; 9 nucleotides align to TRBD1. V lost 6 bases, J lost 4 bases, and 1 base stayed unmatched. Germline V gene data show CDR1 as SNHLY and CDR2 as FYNNEI. The CDR3 has 13 amino acids. The CDR3: CASRGQGNQPQHF. The CDR3 coding sequence is TGTGCCAGCAGAGGACAGGGGAATCAGCCCCAGCATTTT.

To note about this clone: One junction end disagrees with the germline gene, perhaps due to a read error. The chain combines TRBV28 with TRBJ1-6; TRBD1 agrees at 8 bases. CDR1 MDHEN and CDR2 SYDVKM come from the germline V gene. The CDR3 has 16 amino acids. The CDR3: CASTLRQGKLGSPLHF. The CDR3 coding sequence is TGTGCCAGCACTTTAAGACAGGGGAAGTTGGGTTCACCCCTCCACTTT. The full variable domain, rest sourced from reference TRBV28 and TRBJ1-6, is DVKVTQSSRYLVKRTGEKVFLECVQDMDHENMFWYRQDPGLGLRLIYFSYDVKMKEKGDIPEGYSVSREKKERFSLILESASTNQTSMYLCASTLRQGKLGSPLHFGNGTRLTVT.

The rearrangement joins TRBV7-8 to TRBJ1-4, with 9 bases identical to TRBD1. V shed 3 bases and J 7 bases; nucleotides not matched to a gene: 3. The CDR3 extends over 14 amino acids. Per germline, CDR1 SGHVS and CDR2 FQNEAQ. This CDR3 reads CASSFGTGLEKLFF. In DNA form, the CDR3 reads TGTGCCAGCAGCTTTGGGACAGGGCTTGAAAAACTGTTTTTT.

Here the CDR3 DNA reads TGTGCCAGTAGTTCGGGACAGGGGCCAGATACGCAGTATTTT. It specifies CASSSGQGPDTQYF. The rearrangement joins TRBV19 to TRBJ2-3, with 10 bases fitting TRBD1. There are 14 residues in the CDR3. The J segment lost 4 bases and the V segment lost 5 bases, leaving 3 bases of the junction unmatched. CDR1 LNHDA and CDR2 SQIVND come from the germline V gene (reference sequence). Drawing the rest from reference TRBV19 and TRBJ2-3, the complete variable domain is DGGITQSPKYLFRKEGQNVTLSCEQNLNHDAMYWYRQDPGQGLRLIYYSQIVNDFQKGDIAEGYSVSREKKESFPLTVTSAQKNPTAFYLCASSSGQGPDTQYFGPGTRLTVL.

The chain is built from TRBV13 and TRBJ2-2; 8 bases fit TRBD1. Trimming removed 4 bases from V and 3 bases from J; junction bases left unmatched: 7. CDR3 size: 16 residues. Germline lookup yields CDR1 PRHDT and CDR2 FYEKMQ (reference sequence). CDR3 nucleotide sequence: TGTGCCAGCAGCTCCGTCGAGACAGGGGACACCGGGGAGCTGTTTTTT. This encodes CASSSVETGDTGELFF. Together with reference TRBV13 and TRBJ2-2, the CDR3 gives the full variable domain: AAGVIQSPRHLIKEKRETATLKCYPIPRHDTVYWYQQGPGQDPQFLISFYEKMQSDKGSIPDRFSAQQFSDYHSELNMSSLELGDSALYFCASSSVETGDTGELFFGEGSRLTVL.

The chain recombines TRBV20-1 with TRBJ2-3; 12 bases are a match to TRBD2. Germline CDR1 DFQATT, CDR2 SNEGSKA (reference sequence). The CDR3 extends over 14 amino acids. After removal of 3 bases from V and 6 bases from J, the junction contained 4 bases not matched to a gene. CDR3 region: CSASGLAGPDTQYF. The CDR3 DNA follows: TGCAGTGCTAGTGGACTAGCGGGACCGGATACGCAGTATTTT.

This clone was recorded only once. The chain has TRBV11-2 and TRBJ2-1; 8 bases map to TRBD2. The CDR3 covers 16 residues. The germline V gene encodes CDR1 SGHAT and CDR2 FQNNGV. V shed 7 bases and J 7 bases; nucleotides not matched to a gene: 15. The chain's CDR3 is CASTRVGTGGWNEQFF. The CDR3 DNA follows: TGTGCCAGCACCCGGGTCGGAACGGGAGGGTGGAATGAGCAGTTCTTC.

DNA of the CDR3: TGTGCCAGCAGCCCGACTTCGGGACAGGGCTACGAGCAGTACTTC. Translating it yields CASSPTSGQGYEQYF. V is TRBV7-2 and J is TRBJ2-7, with 9 positions matching TRBD1. The CDR3 has 15 residues. Trimming removed 5 bases from V and 3 bases from J; junction bases left unmatched: 8. Germline-derived CDR1 and CDR2 are SGHTA and FQGNSA. The full variable domain, rest sourced from reference TRBV7-2 and TRBJ2-7, is GAGVSQSPSNKVTEKGKDVELRCDPISGHTALYWYRQSLGQGLEFLIYFQGNSAPDKSGLPSDRFSAERTGGSVSTLTIQRTQQEDSAVYLCASSPTSGQGYEQYFGPGTRLTVT.

CDR3 bases: TGTGCCAGCAGTTTACCAGGGGGCATTGAGCAGTTCTTC. As protein: CASSLPGGIEQFF. The chain combines TRBV27 with TRBJ2-1; TRBD1 matches at 8 bases. The CDR3 sequence is 13 residues long. CDR1 and CDR2 from the germline V gene are MNHEY and SMNVEV (reference sequence). The V segment lost 2 bases and the J segment 9 bases; nucleotides outside the gene matches: 3.

J is TRBJ1-5 and V is TRBV6-2 or TRBV6-3, with D uncertain. From germline, CDR1 is MNHEY and CDR2 SVGEGT. The CDR3 is made up of 15 amino acids. V shed 3 bases and J shed 3 bases, with 12 bases lying between them. In DNA form, the CDR3 reads TGTGCCAGCAGTTATTGGGCCTCAATCAATCAGCCCCAGCATTTT. Residues: CASSYWASINQPQHF.

The chain employs TRBV2 and TRBJ1-4; 7 bases match TRBD1. CDR3 length: 19 residues. With 4 bases clipped from V and 6 bases from J, the junction kept 20 bases outside the gene matches. The germline CDR1 and CDR2 sequences are SNHLY and FYNNEI. The CDR3 loop reads CASSGRESTQGWLDEKLFF. In nucleotides, the CDR3 is TGTGCCAGCAGTGGTCGAGAATCAACACAGGGGTGGTTAGATGAAAAACTGTTTTTT.